The sequence of this T cell receptor (beta chain) was determined in a study of technical replicates of blood from a handful of donors. This CDR3 spans 15 amino acids. Germline V gene data show CDR1 as MNHEY and CDR2 as SVGAGI. The V gene end was trimmed by 10 bases and the J gene end by 1 base; junction bases not matched to a gene: 7. TCRdb's copy holds only in-frame clones and misses some; the assay was immunoSEQ multiplex PCR. The sample consists of just over 95,000 clones, about 95% of them appearing once. The chain couples TRBV6-5 to TRBJ1-6, with 7 bases matching TRBD1. What was sequenced was T cells isolated from PBMCs. This clonotype was obtained from a human donor in good health. The CDR3 reads CATKTGNSYNSPLHF. The CDR3 DNA is TGTGCCACGAAGACAGGGAATTCCTATAATTCACCCCTCCACTTT.